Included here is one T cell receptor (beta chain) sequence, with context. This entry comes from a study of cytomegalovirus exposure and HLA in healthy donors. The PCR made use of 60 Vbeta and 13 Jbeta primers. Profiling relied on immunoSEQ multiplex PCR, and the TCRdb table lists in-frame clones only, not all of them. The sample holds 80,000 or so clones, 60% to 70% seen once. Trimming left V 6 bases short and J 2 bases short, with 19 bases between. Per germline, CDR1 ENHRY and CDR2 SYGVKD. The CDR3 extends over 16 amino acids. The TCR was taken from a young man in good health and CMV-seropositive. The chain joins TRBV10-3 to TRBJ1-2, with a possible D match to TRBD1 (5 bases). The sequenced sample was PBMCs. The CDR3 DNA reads TGTGCCATCAGGGCAACATTGGGGGGGGAAAACTATGGCTACACCTTC. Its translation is CAIRATLGGENYGYTF.